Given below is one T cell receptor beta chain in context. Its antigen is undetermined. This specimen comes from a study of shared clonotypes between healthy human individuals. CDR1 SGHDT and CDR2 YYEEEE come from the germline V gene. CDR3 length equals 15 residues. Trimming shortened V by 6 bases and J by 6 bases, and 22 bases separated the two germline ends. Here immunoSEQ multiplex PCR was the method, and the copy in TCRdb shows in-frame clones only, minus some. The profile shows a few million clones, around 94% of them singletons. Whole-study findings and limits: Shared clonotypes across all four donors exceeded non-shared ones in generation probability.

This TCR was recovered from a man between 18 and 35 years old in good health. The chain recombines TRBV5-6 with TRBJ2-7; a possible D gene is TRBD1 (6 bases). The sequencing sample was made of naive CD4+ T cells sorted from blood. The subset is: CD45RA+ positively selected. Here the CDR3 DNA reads TGTGCCAGCATCGTCTCGAGGGGGTCATGGAGCGAGCAGTACTTC. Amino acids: CASIVSRGSWSEQYF.